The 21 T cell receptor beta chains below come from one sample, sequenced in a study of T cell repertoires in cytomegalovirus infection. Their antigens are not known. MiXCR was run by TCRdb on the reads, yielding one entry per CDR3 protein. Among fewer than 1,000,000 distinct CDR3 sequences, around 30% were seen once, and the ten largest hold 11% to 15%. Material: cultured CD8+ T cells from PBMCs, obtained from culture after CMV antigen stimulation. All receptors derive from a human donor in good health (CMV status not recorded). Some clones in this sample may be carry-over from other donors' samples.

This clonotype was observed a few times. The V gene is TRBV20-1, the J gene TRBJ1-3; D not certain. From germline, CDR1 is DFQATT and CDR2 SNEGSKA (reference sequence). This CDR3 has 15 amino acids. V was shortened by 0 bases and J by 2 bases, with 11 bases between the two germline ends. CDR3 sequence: CSARDTGVPGNTIYF. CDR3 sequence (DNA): TGCAGTGCTAGAGATACCGGAGTCCCTGGAAACACCATATATTTT.

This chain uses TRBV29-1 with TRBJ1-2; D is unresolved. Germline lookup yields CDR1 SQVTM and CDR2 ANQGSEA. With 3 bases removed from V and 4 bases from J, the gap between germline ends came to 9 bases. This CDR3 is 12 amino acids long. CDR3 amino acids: CSVDKGVYGYTF. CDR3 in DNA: TGCAGCGTTGACAAGGGCGTCTATGGCTACACCTTC.

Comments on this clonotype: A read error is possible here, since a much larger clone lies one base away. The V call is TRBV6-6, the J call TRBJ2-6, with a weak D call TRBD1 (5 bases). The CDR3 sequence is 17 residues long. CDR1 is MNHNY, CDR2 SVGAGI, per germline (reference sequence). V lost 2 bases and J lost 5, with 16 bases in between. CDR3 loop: CASSYRQGRSRANVLTF. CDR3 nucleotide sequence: TGTGCCAGCAGTTACAGGCAGGGAAGGTCTAGGGCCAACGTCCTGACTTTC.

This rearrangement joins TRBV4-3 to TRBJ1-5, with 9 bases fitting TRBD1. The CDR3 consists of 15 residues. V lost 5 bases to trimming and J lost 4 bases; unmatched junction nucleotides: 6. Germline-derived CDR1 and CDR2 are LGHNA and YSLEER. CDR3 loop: CASSAGTGWNQPQHF. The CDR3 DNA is TGCGCCAGCAGCGCCGGGACAGGGTGGAATCAGCCCCAGCATTTT.

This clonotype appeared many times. CDR3 amino acids: CASRSRGGNQPQHF. The CDR3 DNA follows: TGTGCCAGCAGGTCGCGGGGGGGAAATCAGCCCCAGCATTTT. The chain recombines TRBV6-1 with TRBJ1-5; maybe TRBD1 (5 bases). Germline V gives CDR1 MNHNS, CDR2 SASEGT. The ends were cut back, 6 bases at V and 4 bases at J, with 13 bases in the middle. The CDR3 covers 14 residues.

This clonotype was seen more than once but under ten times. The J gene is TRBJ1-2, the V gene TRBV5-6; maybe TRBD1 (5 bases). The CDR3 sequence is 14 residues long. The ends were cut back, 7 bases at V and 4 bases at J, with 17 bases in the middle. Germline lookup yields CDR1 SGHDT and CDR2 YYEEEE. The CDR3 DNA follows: TGTGCCAGCGGTGGCGTCGGGGGGTTCTATGGCTACACCTTC. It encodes CASGGVGGFYGYTF.

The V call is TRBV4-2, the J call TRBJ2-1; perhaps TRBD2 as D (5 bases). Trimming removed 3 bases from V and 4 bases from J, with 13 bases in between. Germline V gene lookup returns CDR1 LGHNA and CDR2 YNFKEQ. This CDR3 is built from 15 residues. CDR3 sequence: CASSHDRDSYNEQFF. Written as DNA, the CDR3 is TGTGCCAGCAGCCACGATCGGGATAGTTACAATGAGCAGTTCTTC.

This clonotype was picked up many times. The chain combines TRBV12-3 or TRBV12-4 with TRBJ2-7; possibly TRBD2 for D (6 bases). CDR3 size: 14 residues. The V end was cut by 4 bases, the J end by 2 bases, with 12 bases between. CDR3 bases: TGTGCCAGCAGTTCGCGGGACGGAACCTACGAGCAGTACTTC. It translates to CASSSRDGTYEQYF.

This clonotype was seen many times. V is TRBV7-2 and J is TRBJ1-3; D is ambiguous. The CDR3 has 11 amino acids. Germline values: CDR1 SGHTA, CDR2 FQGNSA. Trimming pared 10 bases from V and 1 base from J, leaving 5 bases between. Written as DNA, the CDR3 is TGTGCCACAGGATCTGGAAACACCATATATTTT. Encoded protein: CATGSGNTIYF.

The CDR3 spells CASSSTGGAPNIQYF. As DNA, the CDR3 is TGTGCCAGTAGTTCGACAGGGGGCGCCCCGAACATTCAGTACTTC. The chain has TRBV19 and TRBJ2-4, with 10 bases identical to TRBD1. The V and J ends lost 5 bases and 7 bases, in that order; junction bases with no gene match: 8. Germline lookup yields CDR1 LNHDA and CDR2 SQIVND (reference sequence). This CDR3 contains 15 residues.

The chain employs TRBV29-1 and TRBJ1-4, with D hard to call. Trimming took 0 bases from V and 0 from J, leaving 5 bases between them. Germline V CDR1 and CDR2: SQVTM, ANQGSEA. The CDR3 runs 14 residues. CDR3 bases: TGCAGCGTTGAAGACGGTGCAACTAATGAAAAACTGTTTTTT. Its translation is CSVEDGATNEKLFF.

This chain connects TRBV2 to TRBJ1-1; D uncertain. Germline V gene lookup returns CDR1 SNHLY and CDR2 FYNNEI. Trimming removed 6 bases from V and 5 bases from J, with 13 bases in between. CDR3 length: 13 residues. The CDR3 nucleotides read TGTGCCAGCAGCGAGGATTGGAGGACTGAAGCTTTCTTT. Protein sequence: CASSEDWRTEAFF.

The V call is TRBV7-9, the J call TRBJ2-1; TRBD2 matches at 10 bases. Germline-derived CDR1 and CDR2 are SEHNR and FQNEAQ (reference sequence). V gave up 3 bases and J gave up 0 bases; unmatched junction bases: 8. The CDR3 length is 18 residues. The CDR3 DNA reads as TGTGCCAGCAGCTTCGGTAGCGGGGGGTTTAGCTCCTACAATGAGCAGTTCTTC. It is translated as CASSFGSGGFSSYNEQFF.

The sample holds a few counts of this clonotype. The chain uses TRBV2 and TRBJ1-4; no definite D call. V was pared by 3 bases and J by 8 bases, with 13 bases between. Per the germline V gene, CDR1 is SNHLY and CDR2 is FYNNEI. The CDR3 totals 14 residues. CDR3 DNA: TGTGCCAGCAGTGAGGAGGGAGTCGGAGAAAAACTGTTTTTT. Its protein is CASSEEGVGEKLFF.

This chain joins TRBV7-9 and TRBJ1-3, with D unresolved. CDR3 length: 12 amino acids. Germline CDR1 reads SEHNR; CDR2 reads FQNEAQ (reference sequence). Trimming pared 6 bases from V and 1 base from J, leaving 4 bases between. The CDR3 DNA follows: TGTGCCAGCAGACCTTCTGGAAACACCATATATTTT. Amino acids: CASRPSGNTIYF.

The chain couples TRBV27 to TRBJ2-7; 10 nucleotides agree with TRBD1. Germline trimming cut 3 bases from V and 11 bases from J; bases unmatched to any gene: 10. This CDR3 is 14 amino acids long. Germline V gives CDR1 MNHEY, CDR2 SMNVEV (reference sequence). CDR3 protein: CASSFGTGVAPEYF. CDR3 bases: TGTGCCAGCAGTTTCGGGACAGGGGTTGCCCCCGAGTACTTC.

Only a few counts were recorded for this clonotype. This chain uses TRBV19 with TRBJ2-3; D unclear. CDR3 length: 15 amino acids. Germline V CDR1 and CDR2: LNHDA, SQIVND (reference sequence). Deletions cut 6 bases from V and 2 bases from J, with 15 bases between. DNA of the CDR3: TGTGCCAGTAGGCCCACTCCGCGCCTCACAGATACGCAGTATTTT. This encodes CASRPTPRLTDTQYF.

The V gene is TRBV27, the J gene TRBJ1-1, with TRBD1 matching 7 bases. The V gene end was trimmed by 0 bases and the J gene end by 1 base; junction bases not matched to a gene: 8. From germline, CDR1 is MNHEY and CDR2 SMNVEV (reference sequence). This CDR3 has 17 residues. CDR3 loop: CASSLSKDRAANTEAFF. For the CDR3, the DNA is TGTGCCAGCAGTTTATCGAAAGACAGGGCCGCGAACACTGAAGCTTTCTTT.

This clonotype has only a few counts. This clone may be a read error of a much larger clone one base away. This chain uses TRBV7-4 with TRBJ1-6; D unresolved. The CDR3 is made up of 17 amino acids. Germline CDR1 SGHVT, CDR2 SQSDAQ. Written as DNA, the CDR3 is TGTGTCAGCAGCTTCACTGGAGCGGTCGTCAAAAATTCACCCCTCCACTTT. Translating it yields CVSSFTGAVVKNSPLHF. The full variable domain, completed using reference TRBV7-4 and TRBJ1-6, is GAGVSQSPRYKVAKRGRDVALRCDSISGHVTLYWYRQTLGQGSEVLTYSQSDAQRDKSGRPSGRFSAERPERSVSTLKIQRTEQGDSAVYLCVSSFTGAVVKNSPLHFGNGTRLTVT.

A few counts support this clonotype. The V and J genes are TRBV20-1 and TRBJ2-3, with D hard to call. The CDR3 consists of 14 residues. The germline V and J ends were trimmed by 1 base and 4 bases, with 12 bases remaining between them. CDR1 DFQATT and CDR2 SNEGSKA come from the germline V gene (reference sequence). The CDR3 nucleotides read TGCAGTGCTAGAGCCGGCGGAAAACCAGATACGCAGTATTTT. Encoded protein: CSARAGGKPDTQYF.

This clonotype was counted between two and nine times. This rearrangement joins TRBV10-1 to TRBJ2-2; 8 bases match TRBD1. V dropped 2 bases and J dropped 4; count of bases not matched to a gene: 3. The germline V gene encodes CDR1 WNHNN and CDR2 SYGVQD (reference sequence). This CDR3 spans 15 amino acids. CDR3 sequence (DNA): TGCGCCAGCAGTGAGGGACAGGGAGGCACCGGGGAGCTGTTTTTT. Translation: CASSEGQGGTGELFF.